A selection of T cell receptor beta chains follows, all from one sample in a study of blood T cell repertoires in COVID-19. This table comes from immunoSEQ multiplex PCR, and its TCRdb copy is limited to in-frame clones, with some not included. The sample has some 330,000 clones; less than 90% are singletons. The sample consisted of PBMCs or T cells enriched from blood (not recorded which). The origin of the receptors is a woman aged 45 to 65 who had recovered from COVID-19. Both conserved end residues are part of each CDR3. The D gene is left open where the match is weak. Size tells how often a clone was seen (once, few, many) or the class of an expanded clone, and some rows leave it out.

>NA|TRBV5-5|TRBD1|TRBJ2-7
CASSAGQGSFYEQYF
TGTGCCAGCAGCGCAGGACAGGGTTCCTTCTACGAGCAGTACTTC
>NA|TRBV7-2|NA|TRBJ2-1
CASSLVGGANEQFF
TGTGCCAGCAGCTTAGTGGGGGGGGCAAATGAGCAGTTCTTC
>NA|TRBV5-1|NA|TRBJ1-5
CASSLGETQPQHF
TGCGCCAGCAGTTTGGGGGAGACTCAGCCCCAGCATTTT
>NA|TRBV15|TRBD1|TRBJ2-5
CATSDRRDRQETQYF
TGTGCCACCAGCGATCGCCGGGACAGACAAGAGACCCAGTACTTC
>NA|TRBV29-1|NA|TRBJ1-1
CSSRQGLNTEAFF
TGCAGCTCACGCCAGGGGCTGAACACTGAAGCTTTCTTT
>NA|TRBV4-1|TRBD1|TRBJ1-2
CASSQGQGFGYTF
TGCGCCAGCAGCCAAGGACAGGGTTTTGGCTACACCTTC
>NA|TRBV30|NA|TRBJ1-5
CAWSSQGSRQPQHF
TGTGCCTGGAGTTCCCAGGGGAGTCGACAGCCCCAGCATTTT
>few|TRBV11-2|TRBD1|TRBJ2-7
CASSLDRGPYEQYF
TGTGCCAGCAGCTTGGACAGGGGGCCCTACGAGCAGTACTTC
>NA|TRBV19|TRBD2|TRBJ2-4
CASSFRLAGGQNIQYF
TGTGCCAGTAGTTTCCGACTAGCGGGAGGGCAAAACATTCAGTACTTC
>NA|TRBV30|NA|TRBJ1-1
CAWKRVRSTEAFF
TGTGCCTGGAAGAGGGTGCGTAGCACTGAAGCTTTCTTT
>NA|TRBV28|TRBD2|TRBJ2-2
CASCSGTNTGELFF
TGTGCCAGTTGCAGCGGGACGAACACCGGGGAGCTGTTTTTT
>NA|TRBV6-5|TRBD2|TRBJ2-7
CASITVGGPGEQYF
TGTGCCAGCATCACAGTGGGAGGGCCCGGGGAGCAGTACTTC
>NA|TRBV3-1/TRBV3-2|NA|TRBJ1-1
CASSPRGQIYTEAFF
TGTGCCAGCAGCCCTCGCGGACAGATCTACACTGAAGCTTTCTTT
>few|TRBV11-3|NA|TRBJ1-1
CASSPGSGGLNTEAFF
TGTGCCAGCAGCCCCGGGTCCGGGGGGTTGAACACTGAAGCTTTCTTT
>few|TRBV6-5|NA|TRBJ1-2
CASTRGKEANYGYTF
TGTGCCAGCACGAGAGGGAAAGAAGCTAACTATGGCTACACCTTC
>NA|TRBV7-9|TRBD1|TRBJ1-1
CASSTPGQGITEAFF
TGTGCCAGCAGCACGCCGGGACAGGGAATCACTGAAGCTTTCTTT
>NA|TRBV30|TRBD1|TRBJ2-7
CAWSVGQFYEQYF
TGTGCCTGGAGTGTGGGACAGTTCTACGAGCAGTACTTC
>NA|TRBV19|TRBD1|TRBJ1-5
CASSRGPGNQPQHF
TGTGCCAGTAGCAGGGGGCCCGGCAATCAGCCCCAGCATTTT
>NA|TRBV15|TRBD1|TRBJ1-2
CATSTLGGQGNYGYTF
TGTGCCACCAGCACCTTGGGGGGACAGGGGAACTATGGCTACACCTTC
>NA|TRBV11-3|TRBD1|TRBJ1-1
CASGRGRTKGEAFF
TGTGCCAGCGGAAGGGGGCGGACGAAGGGTGAAGCTTTCTTT
>NA|TRBV29-1|NA|TRBJ2-5
CSGGQNQETQYF
TGCAGCGGCGGACAAAACCAAGAGACCCAGTACTTC
>NA|TRBV28|NA|TRBJ1-2
CASSPRVLYNYGYTF
TGTGCCAGCAGTCCGAGGGTATTGTATAACTATGGCTACACCTTC
>many|TRBV29-1|TRBD1|TRBJ1-1
CSVEGWQGGPEAFF
TGCAGCGTTGAAGGTTGGCAGGGGGGACCTGAAGCTTTCTTT
>NA|TRBV28|NA|TRBJ2-1
CASSRGQPYNEQFF
TGTGCCAGCAGCCGCGGACAGCCTTACAATGAGCAGTTCTTC
>NA|TRBV6-5|NA|TRBJ1-1
CASSTTGWNTEAFF
TGTGCCAGCAGTACGACGGGATGGAACACTGAAGCTTTCTTT
>NA|TRBV5-1|NA|TRBJ1-1
CASSLISDTEAFF
TGCGCCAGCAGCTTGATATCTGACACTGAAGCTTTCTTT
>NA|TRBV7-9|TRBD1|TRBJ2-5
CASSPLWGQGHQETQYF
TGTGCCAGCAGCCCCTTGTGGGGACAGGGGCATCAAGAGACCCAGTACTTC
>NA|TRBV2|TRBD1|TRBJ2-7
CASREGQGTYEQYF
TGTGCCAGCAGGGAGGGACAGGGGACCTACGAGCAGTACTTC
>NA|TRBV18|TRBD1|TRBJ1-4
CASSPTGGNEKLFF
TGTGCCAGCTCACCGACAGGGGGGAATGAAAAACTGTTTTTT
>NA|TRBV19|NA|TRBJ2-7
CASSIHSTYEQYF
TGTGCCAGTAGTATTCATAGTACCTACGAGCAGTACTTC
>NA|TRBV7-2|NA|TRBJ1-1
CASSLTTVMNTEAFF
TGTGCCAGCAGCTTAACAACAGTGATGAACACTGAAGCTTTCTTT
>NA|TRBV2|NA|TRBJ1-2
CASRLGAYDYGYTF
TGTGCCAGCAGGTTGGGGGCGTATGACTATGGCTACACCTTC
>NA|TRBV6-2/TRBV6-3|NA|TRBJ1-1
CASSYQANTEAFF
TGTGCCAGCAGTTACCAGGCGAACACTGAAGCTTTCTTT
>NA|TRBV28|NA|TRBJ1-2
CASAGDYYGYTF
TGTGCCAGCGCCGGGGACTACTATGGCTACACCTTC
>NA|TRBV6-5|NA|TRBJ1-1
CASRSGVDTEAFF
TGTGCCAGCAGGTCGGGTGTGGACACTGAAGCTTTCTTT
>NA|TRBV3-1/TRBV3-2|TRBD2|TRBJ2-5
CASSQGLAQETQYF
TGTGCCAGCAGCCAGGGACTAGCGCAAGAGACCCAGTACTTC
>NA|TRBV4-2|NA|TRBJ2-7
CASSRGTVAYEQYF
TGTGCCAGCAGCCGCGGGACAGTAGCCTACGAGCAGTACTTC
>NA|TRBV19|NA|TRBJ2-2
CASSIRGLGTGELFF
TGTGCCAGTAGTATTAGGGGACTGGGCACCGGGGAGCTGTTTTTT
>NA|TRBV19|NA|TRBJ1-1
CASSIRGTEAFF
TGTGCCAGTAGTATAAGGGGAACAGAAGCTTTCTTT
>NA|TRBV9|TRBD2|TRBJ2-7
CASRRETPPYEQYF
TGTGCCAGCAGGCGGGAGACCCCCCCCTACGAGCAGTACTTC
>NA|TRBV14|NA|TRBJ1-5
CASSQDLQGRRHF
TGTGCCAGCAGCCAAGATCTGCAGGGGAGAAGGCATTTT
>NA|TRBV2|NA|TRBJ2-7
CASSDPAGPRGEQYF
TGTGCCAGCAGTGATCCGGCAGGCCCTCGGGGCGAGCAGTACTTC
>once|TRBV7-6|TRBD1|TRBJ2-5
CASSRAGTGAQETQYF
TGTGCCAGCAGCCGGGCCGGGACAGGGGCCCAAGAGACCCAGTACTTC
>NA|TRBV27|NA|TRBJ2-4
CASSFSSKNIQYF
TGTGCCAGCAGTTTTTCCTCCAAAAACATTCAGTACTTC
>NA|TRBV4-1|TRBD1|TRBJ1-4
CASSPKSGQGEKKLFF
TGCGCCAGCAGCCCCAAGAGTGGACAGGGGGAAAAAAAACTGTTTTTT
>NA|TRBV10-3|NA|TRBJ2-7
CAISEGAGSSYEQYF
TGTGCCATCAGTGAGGGGGCGGGGAGCTCCTACGAGCAGTACTTC